The clone carrying this TCR beta chain has just one count. This specimen belongs to a study of blood T cell repertoires in COVID-19. Study in general: Sample material is recorded as cDNA or gDNA derived from T cells, B-cell-depleted T cells, or PBMCs.

V lost 3 bases to trimming and J lost 4 bases; unmatched junction nucleotides: 21. Germline-derived CDR1 and CDR2 are MGHRA and YSYEKL. CDR3 length equals 21 residues. Per the original data handling: Counts of nucleated cells, estimated from reference gene primer amplification, were obtained. Method: immunoSEQ multiplex PCR; TCRdb's copy keeps in-frame clones and lacks some. The V and J calls and clone size are taken from that table; D and trimming were inferred from the DNA. The sample holds 250,000 to 300,000 clones, approximately 85% seen once. This rearrangement joins TRBV4-1 to TRBJ2-1; 10 nucleotides agree with TRBD2. Sequenced: PBMCs or T cells enriched from blood (not recorded which). The TCR comes from a woman aged 45-60 years who had recovered from COVID-19. CDR3 sequence reads: CASSHPSLAGVSGKKYNEQFF. DNA for the CDR3: TGCGCCAGCAGCCACCCCTCGCTAGCGGGAGTTTCGGGGAAGAAATACAATGAGCAGTTCTTC.